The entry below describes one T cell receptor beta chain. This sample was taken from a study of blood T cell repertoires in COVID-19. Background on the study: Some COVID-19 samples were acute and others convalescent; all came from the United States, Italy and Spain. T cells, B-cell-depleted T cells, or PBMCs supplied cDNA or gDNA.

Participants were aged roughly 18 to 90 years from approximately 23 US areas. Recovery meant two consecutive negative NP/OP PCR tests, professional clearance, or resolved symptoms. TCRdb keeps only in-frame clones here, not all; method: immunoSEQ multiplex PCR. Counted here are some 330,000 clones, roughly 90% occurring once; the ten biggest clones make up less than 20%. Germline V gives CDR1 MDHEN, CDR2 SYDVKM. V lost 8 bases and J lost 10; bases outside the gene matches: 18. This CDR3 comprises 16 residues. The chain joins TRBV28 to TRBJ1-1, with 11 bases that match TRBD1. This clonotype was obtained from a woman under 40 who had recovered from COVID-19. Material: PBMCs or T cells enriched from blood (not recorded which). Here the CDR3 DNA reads TGTGCCAGCGGGCTCGGGCCAGGGGACAGGGGGTACATAGCTTTCTTT. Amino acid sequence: CASGLGPGDRGYIAFF.